This T cell receptor (beta chain) was obtained from a study of identical twins. This clonotype was counted between two and nine times. No antigen is known for it. Findings and caveats of the study: Beta out-of-frame sequences displayed a weaker excess of sharing between twins.

From germline, CDR1 is MGHRA and CDR2 YSYEKL. The CDR3 extends over 14 amino acids. The V and J ends lost 0 bases and 0 bases respectively, with 5 bases between them. Unique molecular identifiers were present on cDNA, and template switching added a universal primer site. TCRdb analysed the 5' RACE reads with MiXCR anew, one entry per CDR3 protein. The repertoire includes 690,000 or so distinct CDR3 sequences, 5.5% to 6.5% of them detected once, and around 1.9% sits in the top ten. The clonotype was recovered from a man aged 18 to 29 in good health. The J gene is TRBJ2-5, the V gene TRBV4-1; the D is unclear. Source material: naive T cells sorted from blood. The CDR3 reads CASSQDKYQETQYF. The CDR3 coding sequence is TGCGCCAGCAGCCAAGACAAGTACCAAGAGACCCAGTACTTC.